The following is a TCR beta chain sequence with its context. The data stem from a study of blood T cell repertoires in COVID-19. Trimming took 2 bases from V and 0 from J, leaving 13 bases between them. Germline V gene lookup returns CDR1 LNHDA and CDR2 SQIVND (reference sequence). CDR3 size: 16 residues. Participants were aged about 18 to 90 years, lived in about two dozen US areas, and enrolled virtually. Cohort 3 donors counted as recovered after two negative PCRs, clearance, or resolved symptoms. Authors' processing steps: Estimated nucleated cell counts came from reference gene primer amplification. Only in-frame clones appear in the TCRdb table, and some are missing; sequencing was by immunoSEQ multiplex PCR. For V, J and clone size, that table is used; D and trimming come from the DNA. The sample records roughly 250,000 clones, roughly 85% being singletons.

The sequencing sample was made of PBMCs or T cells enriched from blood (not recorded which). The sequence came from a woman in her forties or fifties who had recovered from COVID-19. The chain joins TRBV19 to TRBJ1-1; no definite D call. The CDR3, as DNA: TGTGCCAGTAGTATATCGCCTGCCGAGATGAACACTGAAGCTTTCTTT. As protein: CASSISPAEMNTEAFF.